This is a list of T cell receptor beta chains from one sample in a study of blood T cell repertoires in COVID-19. The assay was immunoSEQ multiplex PCR, and TCRdb's table has in-frame clones only and misses some. The table lists about 120,000 clones, about four fifths of them singletons. The sequencing sample was made of peripheral blood. The receptor source for this set is a woman in her 70s with acute or convalescent COVID-19. The CDR3 runs from the conserved cysteine through the conserved F or W. D genes are given only for firm matches. Clone size appears in some rows only: once, few, many, or a class for an expanded clone.

j_call: TRBJ1-2
v_call: TRBV28
clone_size: NA
d_call: NA
cdr3_aa: CASSLTGNGGYTF
cdr3_nt: TGTGCCAGCAGTTTAACAGGGAATGGTGGCTACACCTTC

j_call: TRBJ1-5
v_call: TRBV2
clone_size: NA
d_call: TRBD1
cdr3_aa: CASGSGTERAPQHF
cdr3_nt: TGTGCCAGCGGGAGTGGGACAGAGCGAGCCCCCCAGCATTTT

j_call: TRBJ1-1
v_call: TRBV5-6
clone_size: NA
d_call: NA
cdr3_aa: CASSPDRRDTEAFF
cdr3_nt: TGTGCCAGCAGCCCGGACCGGCGGGACACTGAAGCTTTCTTT

j_call: TRBJ2-2
v_call: TRBV5-1
clone_size: once
d_call: NA
cdr3_aa: CASSPRGSYTGELFF
cdr3_nt: TGCGCCAGCAGCCCTCGGGGGTCCTACACCGGGGAGCTGTTTTTT

j_call: TRBJ2-2
v_call: TRBV7-2
clone_size: NA
d_call: NA
cdr3_aa: CASSLYTGELFF
cdr3_nt: TGTGCCAGCAGCCTGTACACCGGGGAGCTGTTTTTT

j_call: TRBJ1-5
v_call: TRBV19
clone_size: few
d_call: TRBD1
cdr3_aa: CATLSLDRGGNQPQHF
cdr3_nt: TGTGCCACCCTCTCCCTGGACAGGGGAGGCAATCAGCCCCAGCATTTT

j_call: TRBJ2-5
v_call: TRBV6-5
clone_size: NA
d_call: NA
cdr3_aa: CASSYQDTQETQYF
cdr3_nt: TGTGCCAGCAGTTACCAAGACACTCAAGAGACCCAGTACTTC

j_call: TRBJ2-1
v_call: TRBV4-3
clone_size: NA
d_call: TRBD2
cdr3_aa: CASSQVAGDPYNEQFF
cdr3_nt: TGCGCCAGCAGCCAAGTAGCGGGGGACCCCTACAATGAGCAGTTCTTC

j_call: TRBJ1-2
v_call: TRBV9
clone_size: NA
d_call: NA
cdr3_aa: CASSVGSSRANYGYTF
cdr3_nt: TGTGCCAGCAGCGTAGGGTCTAGCAGAGCTAACTATGGCTACACCTTC

j_call: TRBJ2-3
v_call: TRBV29-1
clone_size: NA
d_call: NA
cdr3_aa: CSVYRQLSDTQYF
cdr3_nt: TGCAGCGTTTATCGACAGTTGTCAGATACGCAGTATTTT

j_call: TRBJ2-6
v_call: TRBV9
clone_size: NA
d_call: NA
cdr3_aa: CASSGRQRSGANVLTF
cdr3_nt: TGTGCCAGCAGCGGCCGACAGAGATCTGGGGCCAACGTCCTGACTTTC

j_call: TRBJ2-7
v_call: TRBV6-5
clone_size: few
d_call: TRBD1
cdr3_aa: CASSSADRDEQYF
cdr3_nt: TGTGCCAGCAGTTCCGCTGACAGGGACGAGCAGTACTTC

j_call: TRBJ1-1
v_call: TRBV6-5
clone_size: NA
d_call: TRBD1
cdr3_aa: CASSPSRDREGGAFF
cdr3_nt: TGTGCCAGCAGTCCCTCGCGGGACAGGGAAGGGGGGGCTTTCTTT

j_call: TRBJ2-1
v_call: TRBV5-6
clone_size: NA
d_call: NA
cdr3_aa: CASSLEVQSGIGSYNEQFF
cdr3_nt: TGTGCCAGCAGCTTGGAGGTACAGTCGGGGATTGGTTCCTACAATGAGCAGTTCTTC

j_call: TRBJ1-6
v_call: TRBV19
clone_size: NA
d_call: NA
cdr3_aa: CASQDNADSPLHF
cdr3_nt: TGTGCCAGCCAAGACAACGCCGATTCACCCCTCCACTTT

j_call: TRBJ1-5
v_call: TRBV6-2/TRBV6-3
clone_size: NA
d_call: TRBD1
cdr3_aa: CASSTTTGGNQPQHF
cdr3_nt: TGTGCCAGCAGTACAACGACAGGGGGCAATCAGCCCCAGCATTTT

j_call: TRBJ2-1
v_call: TRBV4-2
clone_size: NA
d_call: TRBD1
cdr3_aa: CASSHAGTGRNEQFF
cdr3_nt: TGTGCCAGCAGCCACGCCGGGACAGGGAGAAATGAGCAGTTCTTC

j_call: TRBJ1-2
v_call: TRBV29-1
clone_size: NA
d_call: NA
cdr3_aa: CSVLGGYGYTF
cdr3_nt: TGCAGCGTTTTGGGGGGCTATGGCTACACCTTC

j_call: TRBJ1-2
v_call: TRBV7-2
clone_size: few
d_call: NA
cdr3_aa: CASSLLPRWGGGSYGYTF
cdr3_nt: TGTGCCAGCAGCTTACTGCCCCGGTGGGGCGGGGGTTCCTATGGCTACACCTTC

j_call: TRBJ1-1
v_call: TRBV6-5
clone_size: NA
d_call: TRBD1
cdr3_aa: CASSHRQGGTEAFF
cdr3_nt: TGTGCCAGCAGTCACCGACAGGGGGGTACTGAAGCTTTCTTT

j_call: TRBJ1-5
v_call: TRBV6-6
clone_size: few
d_call: NA
cdr3_aa: CASRQTGYSNQPQHF
cdr3_nt: TGTGCCAGCAGGCAAACAGGGTATAGCAATCAGCCCCAGCATTTT

j_call: TRBJ2-7
v_call: TRBV5-6
clone_size: NA
d_call: NA
cdr3_aa: CASSLMGSSEQYF
cdr3_nt: TGTGCCAGCAGCTTGATGGGGAGTAGCGAGCAGTACTTC

j_call: TRBJ1-4
v_call: TRBV15
clone_size: NA
d_call: NA
cdr3_aa: CATSRDFGRRDEKLFF
cdr3_nt: TGTGCCACCAGCAGAGATTTTGGCAGGCGGGATGAAAAACTGTTTTTT

j_call: TRBJ2-2
v_call: TRBV21-1
clone_size: NA
d_call: NA
cdr3_aa: CASSARTDYQGTGELFF
cdr3_nt: TGTGCCAGCAGCGCCCGGACGGACTACCAGGGCACCGGGGAGCTGTTTTTT

j_call: TRBJ2-5
v_call: TRBV7-6
clone_size: NA
d_call: TRBD2
cdr3_aa: CASSLVSAGGLGSTQYF
cdr3_nt: TGTGCCAGCAGCTTAGTTTCGGCGGGGGGGCTTGGGTCGACCCAGTACTTC

j_call: TRBJ1-6
v_call: TRBV19
clone_size: NA
d_call: NA
cdr3_aa: CASIGQTLGGRYNSPLHF
cdr3_nt: TGTGCCAGTATCGGACAGACATTGGGTGGAAGGTATAATTCACCCCTCCACTTT

j_call: TRBJ2-2
v_call: TRBV11-2
clone_size: few
d_call: NA
cdr3_aa: CASSSGVGELFF
cdr3_nt: TGTGCCAGCAGCTCAGGGGTCGGGGAGCTGTTTTTT

j_call: TRBJ2-2
v_call: TRBV11-3
clone_size: NA
d_call: TRBD2
cdr3_aa: CASSPGLARTGELFF
cdr3_nt: TGTGCCAGCAGCCCGGGACTAGCGCGCACCGGGGAGCTGTTTTTT